This TCR beta chain was identified during a study of cytomegalovirus exposure and HLA in healthy donors. Regarding the study as a whole: Rarity characterized most TCR sequences, yet some public TCRs appeared in many donors. Cytomegalovirus-associated TCR beta chains were listed, numbering more than 150. Within the 100 to 150 validation repertoires, first-cohort TCR clusters tended to co-occur, according to a later analysis.

As to this clone: Its antigen remains unidentified.

Some clones are missing from TCRdb's copy, which holds only in-frame ones; the method was immunoSEQ multiplex PCR. The sample lists around 250,000 clones, roughly 89% seen once, with under 0.4% in the top ten. The donors were members of the validation cohort comprising approximately 110 subjects, separate from the roughly 680-subject first cohort. This CDR3 contains 13 residues. V gave up 5 bases and J gave up 4 bases; unmatched junction bases: 5. The germline CDR1 and CDR2 sequences are SGHDN and FVKESK. The clonotype comes from a woman under 30 in good health and CMV-seronegative. Material for sequencing was PBMCs. The chain joins TRBV14 to TRBJ2-7; 7 bases match TRBD1. CDR3 sequence (DNA): TGTGCCAGCAGCTACAGGGGTTCTTACGAGCAGTACTTC. Protein product: CASSYRGSYEQYF.